This TCR beta chain came from a study of T-cell memory formation after mild COVID-19. After 5'RACE with constant-segment primers, TCR alpha and TCR beta cDNA libraries carrying sample barcodes and UMIs were obtained. TCRdb re-called the 5' RACE reads with MiXCR, one entry per CDR3 protein. Of about 170,000 distinct CDR3 sequences listed, approximately 13% are singletons. V shed 5 bases and J shed 7 bases, with 11 bases lying between them. Germline CDR1 reads MNHNS; CDR2 reads SASEGT. The CDR3 consists of 12 residues. The rearrangement links TRBV6-1 to TRBJ1-1; possible D gene TRBD1, 6 bases. This clonotype was sampled from a man in his late teens or twenties who had mild COVID-19 (a few samples of this study predate the infection). Cell type and time point are not known. Sequences were obtained from PBMCs or a T cell subset sorted from them (not recorded which). The CDR3 loop reads CASSRTALEAFF. Written as DNA, the CDR3 is TGTGCCAGCAGTAGGACAGCCCTTGAAGCTTTCTTT.